This TCR beta chain was sequenced during a study of cytomegalovirus exposure and HLA in healthy donors. The PCR employed 60 Vbeta primers together with 13 Jbeta primers. Only in-frame clones appear in the TCRdb table, and some are missing; sequencing was by immunoSEQ multiplex PCR. The sample has around 200,000 clones, about two thirds seen once. The CDR3 spans 17 residues. With 1 base removed from V and 0 bases from J, the gap between germline ends came to 15 bases. CDR1 LNHNV and CDR2 YYDKDF come from the germline V gene (reference sequence). The clonotype was recovered from a man in his forties or fifties in good health and CMV-seropositive. Sequenced input: PBMCs. V is TRBV15 and J is TRBJ1-1; D unresolved. CDR3 sequence: CATSRVPGDGVNTEAFF. CDR3 sequence (DNA): TGTGCCACCAGCAGAGTTCCGGGAGACGGGGTGAACACTGAAGCTTTCTTT.